The clone carrying this T cell receptor beta chain was counted a few times. Generated by immunoSEQ multiplex PCR, the TCRdb table keeps only in-frame clones and is missing some. This sample has under 850,000 clones; over 75% occur once, and the top ten carry roughly 0.0097%. The ends were cut back, 0 bases at V and 4 bases at J, with 9 bases in the middle. CDR3 length equals 14 residues. The germline V gene has CDR1 MGHRA and CDR2 YSYEKL. The data originate from a study of shared T cell receptors in the human thymus. The sample was also reused in another study, on human thymus T cells. From that second work: In thymic and blood repertoires alike, V and J usage looked biased.

The chain links TRBV4-1 to TRBJ1-1; no clear D gene. The source material was thymocytes. The sequence was collected from a boy under two years old with a congenital heart defect. CDR3 sequence: CASSQEQVGTEAFF. CDR3 bases: TGCGCCAGCAGCCAAGAGCAGGTGGGCACTGAAGCTTTCTTT.